These 25 T cell receptor beta chains were all obtained from the same sample, sequenced in a study of blood T cell repertoires in COVID-19. Here immunoSEQ multiplex PCR was the method, and the copy in TCRdb shows in-frame clones only, minus some. The table shows about 110,000 clones, with 84% occurring only once. Sequencing was performed on peripheral blood. All receptors derive from a woman aged 45-60 years with acute or convalescent COVID-19.

The chain recombines TRBV28 with TRBJ1-1; D might be TRBD1 (5 bases). V shed 4 bases and J shed 8 bases, with 14 bases lying between them. Per germline, CDR1 MDHEN and CDR2 SYDVKM. The CDR3 is made up of 13 amino acids. The CDR3 region has the DNA TGTGCCAGCAGTTCTCCAGGGAATAGAGAAGCTTTCTTT. Its protein product is CASSSPGNREAFF.

This clone has just a few counts. V and J are TRBV5-5 and TRBJ2-7, with D possibly matching TRBD2 (5 bases). CDR1 SGHKS and CDR2 YYEKEE come from the germline V gene (reference sequence). The V end was cut by 0 bases, the J end by 4 bases, with 11 bases between. The length of the CDR3 is 14 residues. This CDR3 reads CASSLGGLLYEQYF. The CDR3 DNA reads as TGTGCCAGCAGCTTGGGAGGACTCCTATACGAGCAGTACTTC.

The chain combines TRBV25-1 with TRBJ2-5; 8 bases are shared with TRBD1. The closer fit of TRBJ2-7 to the DNA end suggests the J call may be wrong. The CDR3 sequence is 15 residues long. Germline assignment: CDR1 MGHDK and CDR2 SYGVNS. DNA of the CDR3: TGTGCCAGCAGTGTAAGTATGGACAGGGTCTACGAGCAGTACTTC. Translated: CASSVSMDRVYEQYF.

In regard to this clone: Other DNA sequences in this sample translate to the same CDR3. V usage is TRBV2 and J usage is TRBJ2-7; 7 bases are shared with TRBD2. Germline loops: CDR1 SNHLY, CDR2 FYNNEI. This CDR3 region has 12 residues. Trimming removed 6 bases from V and 7 bases from J; junction bases left unmatched: 6. Written as DNA, the CDR3 is TGTGCCAGCAGGGACCGGGGGGATGAGCAGTACTTC. Encoded protein: CASRDRGDEQYF.

This chain uses TRBV5-1 with TRBJ1-1; D is unresolved. The V end was cut by 0 bases, the J end by 4 bases, with 10 bases between. The CDR3 totals 14 residues. The germline gives CDR1 SGHRS, CDR2 YFSETQ. The CDR3 region has the DNA TGCGCCAGCAGCTTGGTCGTCGAGAGCACTGAAGCTTTCTTT. It encodes CASSLVVESTEAFF.

The chain links TRBV9 to TRBJ1-2; no clear D. Germline-derived CDR1 and CDR2 are SGDLS and YYNGEE. The CDR3 is 15 residues long. V was cut by 3 bases and J by 8 bases, with 20 bases left in between. In nucleotides, the CDR3 is TGTGCCAGCAGCGCCTGGACCCTGGACTACGGAGGCTACACCTTC. Its protein product is CASSAWTLDYGGYTF. Full variable domain (outside the CDR3, taken from reference TRBV9 and TRBJ1-2): DSGVTQTPKHLITATGQRVTLRCSPRSGDLSVYWYQQSLDQGLQFLIQYYNGEERAKGNILERFSAQQFPDLHSELNLSSLELGDSALYFCASSAWTLDYGGYTFGSGTRLTVV.

This clone appeared a few times. The CDR3 sequence is CASSSQGEANYGYTF. Written as DNA, the CDR3 is TGCGCCAGCAGCTCACAGGGAGAGGCTAACTATGGCTACACCTTC. The chain joins TRBV5-1 to TRBJ1-2; the D gene is possibly TRBD1 (6 bases). Germline V CDR1 and CDR2: SGHRS, YFSETQ. V lost 3 bases and J lost 0, with 12 bases in between. The CDR3 sequence is 15 residues long. Looking up the rest from reference TRBV5-1 and TRBJ1-2 gives the full variable domain: KAGVTQTPRYLIKTRGQQVTLSCSPISGHRSVSWYQQTPGQGLQFLFEYFSETQRNKGNFPGRFSGRQFSNSRSEMNVSTLELGDSALYLCASSSQGEANYGYTFGSGTRLTVV.

V gene TRBV30 combines with J gene TRBJ1-4; TRBD1 agrees at 8 bases. V trimming: 2 bases; J trimming: 8 bases; junction bases outside the gene matches: 7. Germline-derived CDR1 and CDR2 are GTSNPN and SVGIG (reference sequence). The CDR3 has 14 residues. The CDR3 coding sequence is TGTGCCTGGAGTTCAGGACAGGGACGGGAAAAACTGTTTTTT. It specifies CAWSSGQGREKLFF.

J is TRBJ2-3 and V is TRBV9, with TRBD2 identical over 7 bases. This CDR3 has 15 amino acids. CDR1 and CDR2 from the germline V gene are SGDLS and YYNGEE. V was pared by 0 bases and J by 1 base, with 2 bases of the junction left unmatched. CDR3 nucleotide sequence: TGTGCCAGCAGCGTAGACGCGGGGGGCACAGATACGCAGTATTTT. Its translation: CASSVDAGGTDTQYF.

The chain carries TRBV2 and TRBJ2-5; TRBD2 matches 12 bases. Per germline, CDR1 SNHLY and CDR2 FYNNEI. This CDR3 comprises 14 residues. With V trimmed by 8 bases and J by 5 bases, 6 bases remained unmatched. The CDR3 nucleotides are TGTGCCAGCCTAGCGGGGGGGCCGGGGGAGACCCAGTACTTC. Protein: CASLAGGPGETQYF.

This chain uses TRBV27 with TRBJ1-6; 7 bases match TRBD1. The germline V gene has CDR1 MNHEY and CDR2 SMNVEV (reference sequence). V lost 4 bases, J lost 7 bases, and 7 bases stayed unmatched. This CDR3 spans 15 amino acids. The CDR3 bases are TGTGCCAGCAGTTCTCGACAGGGAACGAATTCACCCCTCCACTTT. This translates into CASSSRQGTNSPLHF.

The chain couples TRBV12-3 or TRBV12-4 to TRBJ1-4; D is perhaps TRBD1 (6 bases). Trimming stripped 6 bases from V and 10 bases from J, with 15 bases between. The CDR3 consists of 13 residues. The CDR3 sequence: CASRITGKGKLFF. In DNA, the CDR3 is TGTGCCAGCAGGATCACAGGGAAGGGAAAACTGTTTTTT.

This clone was found a few times. The chain joins TRBV19 to TRBJ1-1; D perhaps matches TRBD1 (6 bases). V gave up 7 bases and J gave up 6 bases, with 21 bases separating them. This CDR3 spans 15 amino acids. CDR1 is LNHDA, CDR2 SQIVND, per germline (reference sequence). CDR3 protein: CASNFIQAGAPEAFF. The CDR3 nucleotides read TGTGCCAGTAACTTTATTCAGGCAGGGGCCCCTGAAGCTTTCTTT.

The chain has TRBV14 and TRBJ2-1, with a weak D call TRBD1 (6 bases). Per germline, CDR1 SGHDN and CDR2 FVKESK. The germline V and J ends were trimmed by 2 bases and 7 bases, with 15 bases remaining between them. The CDR3 contains 15 residues. This chain's CDR3 is CASSQLLDRPNEQFF. CDR3 nucleotides: TGTGCCAGCAGCCAACTCCTAGACAGGCCAAATGAGCAGTTCTTC.

This sequence joins TRBV11-3 and TRBJ1-2, with 7 bases identical to TRBD1. This CDR3 contains 14 residues. Germline V gene lookup returns CDR1 SGHNT and CDR2 YENEEA. V lost 3 bases and J lost 1; bases outside the gene matches: 2. CDR3 DNA sequence: TGTGCCAGCAGCTTCCCAGGGGGTAACTATGGCTACACCTTC. Translated, it gives CASSFPGGNYGYTF.

V and J are TRBV28 and TRBJ1-2, with D possibly TRBD1 on 6 matching bases. The V and J ends lost 7 bases and 7 bases respectively, with 19 bases between them. There are 14 residues in the CDR3. The germline CDR1 and CDR2 sequences are MDHEN and SYDVKM. CDR3 DNA sequence: TGTGCCAGCATAAGGGGGGGCCTAGACTCTGGCTACACCTTC. Translation: CASIRGGLDSGYTF.

The chain has TRBV3-1 (or the pseudogene TRBV3-2) and TRBJ2-1; 9 bases map to TRBD1. The CDR3 sequence is 16 residues long. The junction had 8 bases not matched to a gene; V was cut back by 2 bases and J by 6 bases. Germline V gene sequence: CDR1 LGHDT, CDR2 YNNKEL (reference sequence). This CDR3 is CASSQPGTGMTNEQFF. In DNA, the CDR3 is TGTGCCAGCAGCCAACCCGGGACAGGGATGACCAATGAGCAGTTCTTC.

The chain couples TRBV20-1 to TRBJ2-5, with 10 positions matching TRBD2. This CDR3 is 13 amino acids long. The germline V gene encodes CDR1 DFQATT and CDR2 SNEGSKA (reference sequence). After removal of 3 bases from V and 5 bases from J, the junction contained 3 bases not matched to a gene. In DNA form, the CDR3 reads TGCAGTGCTAGTCTAGCGGGGGTGGAGACCCAGTACTTC. It specifies CSASLAGVETQYF.

This clone was seen a few times. The J gene is TRBJ1-2, the V gene TRBV30; 9 nucleotides agree with TRBD1. Germline V gene sequence: CDR1 GTSNPN, CDR2 SVGIG (reference sequence). The CDR3 covers 16 residues. The V gene end was trimmed by 0 bases and the J gene end by 8 bases; junction bases not matched to a gene: 13. CDR3 DNA: TGTGCCTGGAGTGTACACTGGACAGGGGATCCTCGGGGCTACACCTTC. This translates into CAWSVHWTGDPRGYTF.

The CDR3 sequence: CASSQQSGQASGNTIYF. In DNA form, the CDR3 reads TGTGCCAGCAGCCAGCAATCCGGACAGGCCTCTGGAAACACCATATATTTT. The rearrangement links TRBV3-1 (or the pseudogene TRBV3-2) to TRBJ1-3; 7 positions agree with TRBD1. V trimming: 3 bases; J trimming: 0 bases; junction bases outside the gene matches: 8. CDR3 length equals 17 residues. CDR1 is LGHDT, CDR2 YNNKEL, per germline (reference sequence).

The gene calls are TRBV5-1 and TRBJ1-1, with a tentative D call TRBD1 (6 bases). Germline CDR1 reads SGHRS; CDR2 reads YFSETQ. V dropped 5 bases and J dropped 4 bases, with 15 bases sitting between them. This CDR3 is built from 14 residues. CDR3 protein: CASRRPGVSTEAFF. CDR3 sequence (DNA): TGCGCCAGCAGACGACCAGGGGTGTCCACTGAAGCTTTCTTT.

The chain carries TRBV28 and TRBJ2-3, with a weak D call TRBD1 (6 bases). CDR1 and CDR2 from the germline V gene are MDHEN and SYDVKM. Trimming took off 6 bases at V and 3 bases at J, with 13 bases between the two ends. The CDR3 length is 14 residues. The CDR3: CASSPPTGTDTQYF. CDR3 bases: TGTGCCAGCAGCCCGCCGACAGGTACAGATACGCAGTATTTT. The full variable domain, in which reference TRBV28 and TRBJ2-3 provide the parts outside the CDR3, is DVKVTQSSRYLVKRTGEKVFLECVQDMDHENMFWYRQDPGLGLRLIYFSYDVKMKEKGDIPEGYSVSREKKERFSLILESASTNQTSMYLCASSPPTGTDTQYFGPGTRLTVL.

The CDR3 DNA sequence: TGTGCCAGCAGTCGTGACAGGGTAAATGAAAAACTGTTTTTT. This gives the protein CASSRDRVNEKLFF. This sequence joins TRBV27 and TRBJ1-4; 7 bases match TRBD1. The V and J ends lost 5 bases and 5 bases, in that order; junction bases with no gene match: 5. The V gene's germline CDR1 is MNHEY and CDR2 SMNVEV (reference sequence). The CDR3 covers 14 residues.

The J gene is TRBJ1-1, the V gene TRBV28; TRBD1 agrees at 7 bases. Trimming cost V 3 bases and J 1 base; bases outside gene matches: 8. Germline V CDR1 and CDR2: MDHEN, SYDVKM. This CDR3 comprises 16 residues. The CDR3 loop reads CASSFRQGRGNTEAFF. The CDR3 DNA sequence: TGTGCCAGCAGTTTCCGACAGGGACGGGGGAACACTGAAGCTTTCTTT. The full variable domain, rest sourced from reference TRBV28 and TRBJ1-1, is DVKVTQSSRYLVKRTGEKVFLECVQDMDHENMFWYRQDPGLGLRLIYFSYDVKMKEKGDIPEGYSVSREKKERFSLILESASTNQTSMYLCASSFRQGRGNTEAFFGQGTRLTVV.

This chain links TRBV27 with TRBJ2-3; 8 bases are shared with TRBD2. The CDR3 has 13 amino acids. Germline trimming cut 8 bases from V and 6 bases from J; bases unmatched to any gene: 7. Germline CDR1 reads MNHEY; CDR2 reads SMNVEV (reference sequence). CDR3 DNA sequence: TGTGCCAGCCGGGGGGGGCCATACGATACGCAGTATTTT. Encoded protein: CASRGGPYDTQYF.